The 10 T cell receptor beta chains in this list originate from one sample, sequenced in a study of T-cell reconstitution after alpha-beta-depleted transplantation in children. Unique molecular identifiers were used in preparing the TCRbeta library. TCRdb analysed the PCR reads with MiXCR anew, one entry per CDR3 protein. The repertoire has some 490,000 distinct CDR3 sequences, about 12% of them found once; the top ten carry about 5.4%. Sequencing was performed on PBMCs from the stem cell graft donor, taken from the stem cell graft. All receptors come from a human donor who donated a stem cell graft to a child with combined immunodeficiency.

This clonotype was observed a handful of times. The chain links TRBV20-1 to TRBJ2-3; 7 positions match TRBD2. Germline V gives CDR1 DFQATT, CDR2 SNEGSKA (reference sequence). The CDR3 is 14 residues long. V was pared by 3 bases and J by 6 bases, with 9 bases of the junction left unmatched. The CDR3 bases are TGCAGTGCTAGTAGACTAGCAGGTTCGGATACGCAGTATTTT. It translates to CSASRLAGSDTQYF.

The V call is TRBV27, the J call TRBJ2-6; a weak D match, TRBD2 (7 bases). In germline, CDR1 is MNHEY, CDR2 SMNVEV (reference sequence). V was clipped by 7 bases and J by 4 bases, with 20 bases between them. CDR3 length equals 17 residues. The CDR3 region has the DNA TGTGCCAGCAACGCTTGGGGGGGCCCACACGGGGCCAACGTCCTGACTTTC. Translated: CASNAWGGPHGANVLTF.

The V gene is TRBV5-1, the J gene TRBJ2-1; D possibly corresponds to TRBD1 (6 bases). CDR1 SGHRS and CDR2 YFSETQ come from the germline V gene. Trimming removed 0 bases at V and 1 base at J, with 8 bases between. The CDR3 has 15 amino acids. DNA for the CDR3: TGCGCCAGCAGCTTGGGGACAGTGTCCTACAATGAGCAGTTCTTC. It is translated as CASSLGTVSYNEQFF.

The chain couples TRBV30 to TRBJ1-1, with a tentative D call TRBD1 (5 bases). This CDR3 region has 12 residues. CDR1 and CDR2 (germline): GTSNPN, SVGIG (reference sequence). Trimming took off 5 bases at V and 1 base at J, with 8 bases between the two ends. The CDR3 spells CAWGGSNTEAFF. The CDR3 region has the DNA TGTGCCTGGGGGGGATCGAACACTGAAGCTTTCTTT.

There are a few counts of this clonotype. This chain uses TRBV12-5 with TRBJ2-7; TRBD2 matches at 10 bases. This CDR3 spans 15 amino acids. J lost 5 bases, V lost 0 bases, and 4 bases had no gene match. Per the germline V gene, CDR1 is LGHNT and CDR2 is FRNRAP. For the CDR3, the DNA is TGTGCTAGTGGTTTGGTAGGCAGCGGGAGGGACGAGCAGTACTTC. Translation gives CASGLVGSGRDEQYF.

At least ten counts were recorded for this clonotype. V gene TRBV2 combines with J gene TRBJ2-7, with D perhaps TRBD2 (5 bases). CDR3 length: 13 amino acids. Trimming removed 7 bases from V and 4 bases from J, with 14 bases in between. Germline V CDR1 and CDR2: SNHLY, FYNNEI. The CDR3 sequence is CASKGAGDYEQYF. DNA for the CDR3: TGTGCCAGCAAGGGAGCAGGAGATTACGAGCAGTACTTC.

This clonotype was counted between two and nine times. V is TRBV20-1 and J is TRBJ1-1; D might be TRBD1 (6 bases). V lost 3 bases to trimming and J lost 11 bases, with 16 bases between them. The CDR3 has 12 amino acids. Germline-derived CDR1 and CDR2 are DFQATT and SNEGSKA (reference sequence). CDR3 DNA: TGCAGTGCTAGGTTGACAGGACCTCAGGCTTTCTTT. It specifies CSARLTGPQAFF.

This clonotype showed up just a few times. The J gene is TRBJ1-4, the V gene TRBV10-3; 11 bases align to TRBD1. Unmatched junction bases numbered 3, after V lost 4 bases and J lost 8 bases. The CDR3 runs 14 residues. The germline gives CDR1 ENHRY, CDR2 SYGVKD. The CDR3: CAISAGQGGEKLFF. CDR3 coding DNA: TGTGCCATCAGTGCGGGACAGGGGGGCGAAAAACTGTTTTTT.

The rearrangement joins TRBV12-3 or TRBV12-4 to TRBJ2-1, with D perhaps TRBD2 (6 bases). Trimming removed 3 bases from V and 5 bases from J, with 14 bases in between. This CDR3 is 15 amino acids long. The CDR3 reads CASSLGSGDHNEQFF. The CDR3 bases are TGTGCCAGCAGTTTGGGTAGCGGTGATCACAATGAGCAGTTCTTC.

This clonotype came up a few times. The chain carries TRBV2 and TRBJ1-4, with D maybe TRBD1 (5 bases). V lost 4 bases and J lost 14, with 14 bases in between. Per germline, CDR1 SNHLY and CDR2 FYNNEI. This CDR3 is 12 amino acids long. In nucleotides, the CDR3 is TGTGCCAGCAGTGTATTCCCAGGGTGGCTGTTTTTT. Protein: CASSVFPGWLFF.